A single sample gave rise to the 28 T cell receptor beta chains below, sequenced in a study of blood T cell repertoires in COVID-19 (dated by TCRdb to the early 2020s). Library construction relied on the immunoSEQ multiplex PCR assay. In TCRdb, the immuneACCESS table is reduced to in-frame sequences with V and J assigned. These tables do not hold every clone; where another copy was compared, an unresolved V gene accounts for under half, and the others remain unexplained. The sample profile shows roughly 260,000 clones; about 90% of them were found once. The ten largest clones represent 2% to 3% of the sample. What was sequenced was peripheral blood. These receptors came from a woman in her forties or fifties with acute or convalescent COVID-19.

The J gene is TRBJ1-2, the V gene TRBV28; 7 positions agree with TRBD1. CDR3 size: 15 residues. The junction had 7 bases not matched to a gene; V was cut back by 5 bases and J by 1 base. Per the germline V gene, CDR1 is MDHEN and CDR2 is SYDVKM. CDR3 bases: TGTGCCAGCAGTCACGGACAGGCCATTAACTATGGCTACACCTTC. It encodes CASSHGQAINYGYTF.

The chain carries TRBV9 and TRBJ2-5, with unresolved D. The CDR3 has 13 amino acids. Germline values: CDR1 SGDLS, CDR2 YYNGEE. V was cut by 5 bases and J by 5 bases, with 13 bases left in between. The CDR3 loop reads CASSYLGAETQYF. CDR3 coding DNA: TGTGCCAGCAGTTATCTAGGAGCGGAGACCCAGTACTTC. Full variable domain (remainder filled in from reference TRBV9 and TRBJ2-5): DSGVTQTPKHLITATGQRVTLRCSPRSGDLSVYWYQQSLDQGLQFLIQYYNGEERAKGNILERFSAQQFPDLHSELNLSSLELGDSALYFCASSYLGAETQYFGPGTRLLVL.

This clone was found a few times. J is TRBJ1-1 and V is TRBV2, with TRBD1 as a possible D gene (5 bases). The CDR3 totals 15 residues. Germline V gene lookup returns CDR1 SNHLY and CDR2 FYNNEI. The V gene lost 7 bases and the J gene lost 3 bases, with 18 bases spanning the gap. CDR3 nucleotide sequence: TGTGCCAGCACCATTCGAGGGACGGGAGACACTGAAGCTTTCTTT. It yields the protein CASTIRGTGDTEAFF.

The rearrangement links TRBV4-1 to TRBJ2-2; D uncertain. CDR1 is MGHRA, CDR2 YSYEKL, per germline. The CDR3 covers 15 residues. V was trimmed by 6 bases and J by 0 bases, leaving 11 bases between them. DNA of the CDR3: TGCGCCAGCAGAGAAAGCTTCTCGAACACCGGGGAGCTGTTTTTT. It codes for CASRESFSNTGELFF.

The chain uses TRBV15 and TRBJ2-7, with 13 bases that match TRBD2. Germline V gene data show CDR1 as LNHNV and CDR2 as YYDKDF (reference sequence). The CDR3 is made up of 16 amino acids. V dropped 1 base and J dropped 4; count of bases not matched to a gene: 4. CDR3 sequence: CATSRVWTSGRYEQYF. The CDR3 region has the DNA TGTGCCACCAGCAGAGTCTGGACTAGCGGGAGATACGAGCAGTACTTC.

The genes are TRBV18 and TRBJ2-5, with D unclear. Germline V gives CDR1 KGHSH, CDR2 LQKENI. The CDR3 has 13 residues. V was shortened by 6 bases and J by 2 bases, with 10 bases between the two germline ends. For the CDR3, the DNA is TGTGCCAGCTCCCTGCAGGATCAAGAGACCCAGTACTTC. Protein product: CASSLQDQETQYF.

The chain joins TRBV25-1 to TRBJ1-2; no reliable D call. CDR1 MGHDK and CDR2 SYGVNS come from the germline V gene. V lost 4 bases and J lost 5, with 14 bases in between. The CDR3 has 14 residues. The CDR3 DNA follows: TGTGCCAGCAGTGGGTTAGTACTGAATTATGGCTACACCTTC. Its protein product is CASSGLVLNYGYTF.

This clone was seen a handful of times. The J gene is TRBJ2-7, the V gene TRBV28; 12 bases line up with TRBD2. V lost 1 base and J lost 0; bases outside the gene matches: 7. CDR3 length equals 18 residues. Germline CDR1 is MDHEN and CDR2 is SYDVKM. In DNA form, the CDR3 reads TGTGCCAGCAGTTTATTTTGGCTAGCGGGAGGGCGCTCCTACGAGCAGTACTTC. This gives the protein CASSLFWLAGGRSYEQYF.

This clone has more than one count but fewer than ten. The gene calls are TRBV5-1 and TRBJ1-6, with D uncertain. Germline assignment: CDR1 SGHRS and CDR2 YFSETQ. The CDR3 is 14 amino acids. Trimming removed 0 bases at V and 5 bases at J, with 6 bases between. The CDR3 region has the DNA TGCGCCAGCAGCTTGGACGGGAATAATTCACCCCTCCACTTT. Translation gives CASSLDGNNSPLHF.

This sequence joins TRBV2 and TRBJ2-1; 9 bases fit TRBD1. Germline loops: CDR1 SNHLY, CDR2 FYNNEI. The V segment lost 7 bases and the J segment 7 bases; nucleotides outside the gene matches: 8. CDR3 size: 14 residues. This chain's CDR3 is CASKPDRGQNEQFF. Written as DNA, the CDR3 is TGTGCCAGCAAACCGGACAGGGGCCAAAATGAGCAGTTCTTC. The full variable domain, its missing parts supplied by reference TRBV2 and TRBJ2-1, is EPEVTQTPSHQVTQMGQEVILRCVPISNHLYFYWYRQILGQKVEFLVSFYNNEISEKSEIFDDQFSVERPDGSNFTLKIRSTKLEDSAMYFCASKPDRGQNEQFFGPGTRLTVL.

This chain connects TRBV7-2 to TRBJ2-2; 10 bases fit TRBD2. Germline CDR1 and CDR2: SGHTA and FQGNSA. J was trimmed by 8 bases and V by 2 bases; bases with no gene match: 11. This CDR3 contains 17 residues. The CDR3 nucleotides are TGTGCCAGCAGCTTACGGGTGGCTAGCGGGAGTTTTGGGGAGCTGTTTTTT. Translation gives CASSLRVASGSFGELFF.

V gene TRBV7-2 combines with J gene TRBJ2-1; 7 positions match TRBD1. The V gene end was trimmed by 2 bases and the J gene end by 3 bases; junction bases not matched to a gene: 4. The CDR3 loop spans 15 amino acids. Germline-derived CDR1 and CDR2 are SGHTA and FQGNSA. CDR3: CASSLFRDSYNEQFF. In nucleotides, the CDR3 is TGTGCCAGCAGCTTATTCCGGGACAGCTACAATGAGCAGTTCTTC.

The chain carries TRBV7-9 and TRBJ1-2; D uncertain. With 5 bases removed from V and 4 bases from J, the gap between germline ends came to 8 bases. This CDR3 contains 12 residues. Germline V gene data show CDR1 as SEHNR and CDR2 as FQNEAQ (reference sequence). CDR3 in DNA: TGTGCCAGCAGCCCAGACTTCTATGGCTACACCTTC. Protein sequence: CASSPDFYGYTF.

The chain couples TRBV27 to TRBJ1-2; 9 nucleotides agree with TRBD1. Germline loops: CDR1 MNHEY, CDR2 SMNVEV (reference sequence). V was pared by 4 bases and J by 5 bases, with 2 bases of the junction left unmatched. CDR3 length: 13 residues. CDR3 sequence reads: CASSYRGPYGYTF. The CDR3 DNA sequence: TGTGCCAGCAGTTACAGGGGGCCGTATGGCTACACCTTC.

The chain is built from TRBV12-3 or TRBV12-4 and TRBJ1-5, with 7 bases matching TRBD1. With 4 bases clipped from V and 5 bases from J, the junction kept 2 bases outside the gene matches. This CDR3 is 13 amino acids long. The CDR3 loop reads CASSSGTDQPQHF. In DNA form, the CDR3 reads TGTGCCAGCAGTTCCGGGACAGATCAGCCCCAGCATTTT.

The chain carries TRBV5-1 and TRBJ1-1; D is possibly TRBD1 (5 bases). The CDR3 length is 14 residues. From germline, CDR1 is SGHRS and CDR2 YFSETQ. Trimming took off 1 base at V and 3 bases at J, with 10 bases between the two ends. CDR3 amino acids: CASSLRGTDTEAFF. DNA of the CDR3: TGCGCCAGCAGCTTGAGGGGAACTGACACTGAAGCTTTCTTT.

CDR3 sequence: CSAVGGAGANVLTF. In nucleotides, the CDR3 is TGCAGCGCGGTTGGAGGGGCTGGGGCCAACGTCCTGACTTTC. The J gene is TRBJ2-6, the V gene TRBV29-1; perhaps TRBD2 as D (6 bases). The CDR3 has 14 amino acids. V was shortened by 7 bases and J by 2 bases, with 12 bases between the two germline ends. Germline CDR1 SQVTM, CDR2 ANQGSEA.

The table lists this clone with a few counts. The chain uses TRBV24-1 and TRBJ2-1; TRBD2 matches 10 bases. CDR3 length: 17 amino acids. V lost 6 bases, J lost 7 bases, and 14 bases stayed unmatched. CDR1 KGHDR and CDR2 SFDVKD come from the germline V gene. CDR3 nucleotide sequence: TGTGCCACCAGTAGTTTTCGGTCTAGCGGGAGAGGAAATGAGCAGTTCTTC. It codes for CATSSFRSSGRGNEQFF.

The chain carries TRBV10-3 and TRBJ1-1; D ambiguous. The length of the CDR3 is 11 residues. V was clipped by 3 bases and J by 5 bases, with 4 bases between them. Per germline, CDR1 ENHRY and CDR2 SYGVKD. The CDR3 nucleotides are TGTGCCATCAGTGAACAGACTGAAGCTTTCTTT. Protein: CAISEQTEAFF.

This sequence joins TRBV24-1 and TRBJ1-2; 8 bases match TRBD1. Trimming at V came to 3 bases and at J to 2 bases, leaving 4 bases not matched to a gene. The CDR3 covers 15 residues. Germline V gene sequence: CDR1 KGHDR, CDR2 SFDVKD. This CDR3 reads CATSDSRTGNYGYTF. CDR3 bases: TGTGCCACCAGTGATAGCCGGACAGGGAACTATGGCTACACCTTC.

This chain's CDR3 is CASSLFGYSHDEQYF. The CDR3 DNA reads as TGTGCCAGCAGTTTATTTGGATACAGCCACGACGAGCAGTACTTC. V and J are TRBV28 and TRBJ2-7, with no clear D. Per the germline V gene, CDR1 is MDHEN and CDR2 is SYDVKM. This CDR3 region has 15 residues. Trimming removed 1 base from V and 5 bases from J, with 15 bases in between.

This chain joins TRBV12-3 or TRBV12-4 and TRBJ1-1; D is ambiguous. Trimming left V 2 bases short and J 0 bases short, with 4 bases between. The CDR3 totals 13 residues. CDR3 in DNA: TGTGCCAGCAGTTTACAAATGAACACTGAAGCTTTCTTT. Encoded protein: CASSLQMNTEAFF.

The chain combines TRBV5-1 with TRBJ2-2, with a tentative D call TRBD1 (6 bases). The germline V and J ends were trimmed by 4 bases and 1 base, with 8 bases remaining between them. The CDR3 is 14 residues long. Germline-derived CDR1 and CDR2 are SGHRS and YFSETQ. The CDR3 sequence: CASSPQGNTGELFF. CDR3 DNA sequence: TGCGCCAGCAGCCCACAGGGGAACACCGGGGAGCTGTTTTTT.

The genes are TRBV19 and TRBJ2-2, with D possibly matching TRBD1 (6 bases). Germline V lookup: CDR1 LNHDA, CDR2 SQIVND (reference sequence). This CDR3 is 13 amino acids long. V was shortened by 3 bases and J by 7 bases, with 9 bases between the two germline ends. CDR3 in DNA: TGTGCCAGTAGTATCCAGGGACACGGGGAGCTGTTTTTT. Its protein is CASSIQGHGELFF. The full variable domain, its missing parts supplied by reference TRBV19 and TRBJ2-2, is DGGITQSPKYLFRKEGQNVTLSCEQNLNHDAMYWYRQDPGQGLRLIYYSQIVNDFQKGDIAEGYSVSREKKESFPLTVTSAQKNPTAFYLCASSIQGHGELFFGEGSRLTVL.

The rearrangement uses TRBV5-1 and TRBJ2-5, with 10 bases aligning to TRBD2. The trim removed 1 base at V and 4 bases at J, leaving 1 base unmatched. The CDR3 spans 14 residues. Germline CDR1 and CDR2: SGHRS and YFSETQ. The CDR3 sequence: CASSLPSGRETQYF. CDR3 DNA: TGCGCCAGCAGCTTGCCTAGCGGGAGAGAGACCCAGTACTTC.

This CDR3 is CASSLEGTGEAAFF. Written as DNA, the CDR3 is TGCGCCAGCAGCTTGGAGGGGACAGGGGAGGCAGCTTTCTTT. The chain recombines TRBV5-1 with TRBJ1-1, with TRBD1 identical over 10 bases. V trimming: 0 bases; J trimming: 10 bases; junction bases outside the gene matches: 6. Looked up from germline, CDR1 is SGHRS and CDR2 is YFSETQ. The CDR3 length is 14 residues.

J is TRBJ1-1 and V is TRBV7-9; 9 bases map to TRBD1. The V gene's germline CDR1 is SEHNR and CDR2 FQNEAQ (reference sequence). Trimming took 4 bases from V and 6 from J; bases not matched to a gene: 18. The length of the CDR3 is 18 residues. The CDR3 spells CASSYRYRDRVRRAEAFF. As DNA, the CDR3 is TGTGCCAGCAGCTACCGGTACCGGGACAGGGTGAGGAGGGCTGAAGCTTTCTTT.

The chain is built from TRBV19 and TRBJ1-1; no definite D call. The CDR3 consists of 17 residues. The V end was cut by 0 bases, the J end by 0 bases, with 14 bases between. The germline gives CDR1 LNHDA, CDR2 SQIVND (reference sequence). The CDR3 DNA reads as TGTGCCAGTAGTATAGATTACCCCCCAGAATTGAACACTGAAGCTTTCTTT. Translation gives CASSIDYPPELNTEAFF.